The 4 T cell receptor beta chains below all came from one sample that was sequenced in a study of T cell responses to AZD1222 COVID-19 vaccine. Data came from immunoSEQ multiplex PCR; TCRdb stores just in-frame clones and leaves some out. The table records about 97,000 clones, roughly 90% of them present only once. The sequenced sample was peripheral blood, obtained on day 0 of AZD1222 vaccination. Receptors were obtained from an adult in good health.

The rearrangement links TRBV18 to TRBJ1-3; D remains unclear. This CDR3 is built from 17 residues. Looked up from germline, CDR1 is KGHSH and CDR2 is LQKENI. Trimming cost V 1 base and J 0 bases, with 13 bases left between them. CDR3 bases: TGTGCCAGCTCACCACGTGGGGTCAGTCTCTCTGGAAACACCATATATTTT. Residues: CASSPRGVSLSGNTIYF. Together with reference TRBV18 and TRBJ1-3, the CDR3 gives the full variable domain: NAGVMQNPRHLVRRRGQEARLRCSPMKGHSHVYWYRQLPEEGLKFMVYLQKENIIDESGMPKERFSAEFPKEGPSILRIQQVVRGDSAAYFCASSPRGVSLSGNTIYFGEGSWLTVV.

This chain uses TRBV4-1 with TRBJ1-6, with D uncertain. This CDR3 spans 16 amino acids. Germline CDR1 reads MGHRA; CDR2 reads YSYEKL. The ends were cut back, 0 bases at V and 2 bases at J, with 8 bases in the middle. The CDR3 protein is CASSQDRTTYNSPLHF. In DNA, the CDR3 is TGCGCCAGCAGCCAAGACAGGACTACCTATAATTCACCCCTCCACTTT.

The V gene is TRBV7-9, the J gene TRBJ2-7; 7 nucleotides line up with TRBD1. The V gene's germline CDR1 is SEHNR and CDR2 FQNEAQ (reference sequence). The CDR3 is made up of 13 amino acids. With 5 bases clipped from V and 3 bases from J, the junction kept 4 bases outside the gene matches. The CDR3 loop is CASSPDRVYEQYF. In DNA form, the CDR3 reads TGTGCCAGCAGCCCCGACAGGGTCTACGAGCAGTACTTC.

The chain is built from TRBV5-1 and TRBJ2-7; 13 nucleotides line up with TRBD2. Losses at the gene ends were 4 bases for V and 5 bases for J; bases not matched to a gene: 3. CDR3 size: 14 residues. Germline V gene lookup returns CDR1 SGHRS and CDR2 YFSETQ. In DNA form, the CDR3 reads TGCGCCAGCAGCCCAGGGACTAGCGGGGACGAGCAGTACTTC. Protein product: CASSPGTSGDEQYF.